Presented here are 13 T cell receptor beta chains from one specimen sequenced in a study of CD8 T cells in ankylosing spondylitis. General observations from the study: Ankylosing spondylitis blood appeared to be characterized by a TCR beta motif of eight highly homologous variants.

TCRdb re-called the 5' RACE reads with MiXCR, one entry per CDR3 protein. The sample carries about 500,000 distinct CDR3 sequences, about 13% recorded once. The antigens of these receptors remain unknown. Sequencing was performed on blood, either unsorted or a sorted T cell fraction (not recorded which). These receptors were taken from a male donor with ankylosing spondylitis.

This clonotype appeared a few times. The genes are TRBV29-1 and TRBJ2-1; 9 bases are a match to TRBD1. Germline V CDR1 and CDR2: SQVTM, ANQGSEA. V lost 7 bases, J lost 7 bases, and 5 bases stayed unmatched. This CDR3 has 12 amino acids. The CDR3 nucleotides are TGCAGCGCCGGGACAGGGCGAAATGAGCAGTTCTTC. Protein product: CSAGTGRNEQFF.

The V and J genes are TRBV11-1 and TRBJ2-1; perhaps D is TRBD1 or TRBD2 (5 bases each). The V end lost 5 bases, the J end lost 0 bases, and 20 bases lay between the germline ends. In germline, CDR1 is SGHAT, CDR2 FQDESV (reference sequence). This CDR3 contains 18 residues. CDR3 loop: CASSPQAVDIDSYNEQFF. Written as DNA, the CDR3 is TGTGCCAGCAGCCCTCAAGCGGTGGACATCGACTCCTACAATGAGCAGTTCTTC.

This clonotype has ten or more counts. The rearrangement uses TRBV9 and TRBJ1-2; D unresolved. CDR3 length: 13 residues. CDR1 and CDR2 (germline): SGDLS, YYNGEE. Trimming removed 1 base from V and 0 bases from J, with 4 bases in between. This CDR3 reads CASSVSTNYGYTF. The CDR3 DNA sequence: TGTGCCAGCAGCGTATCTACTAACTATGGCTACACCTTC.

V gene TRBV2 combines with J gene TRBJ2-7, with a possible D match to TRBD1 (5 bases). CDR3 length: 14 amino acids. Per germline, CDR1 SNHLY and CDR2 FYNNEI. The V gene lost 4 bases and the J gene lost 1 base, with 11 bases spanning the gap. CDR3 region: CASSGQLLSYEQYV. DNA of the CDR3: TGTGCCAGCAGTGGACAGCTCCTTTCCTACGAGCAGTACGTC.

This clonotype was seen a few times. The V call is TRBV11-2, the J call TRBJ2-3, with 7 bases fitting TRBD1. Germline lookup yields CDR1 SGHAT and CDR2 FQNNGV. The CDR3 has 15 amino acids. V was clipped by 1 base and J by 4 bases; unmatched bases: 5. For the CDR3, the DNA is TGTGCCAGCAGCTTAGGGCCTAGGGGGCCAGATACGCAGTATTTT. It yields the protein CASSLGPRGPDTQYF.

This clonotype has just one count. This chain joins TRBV5-8 and TRBJ1-1; D unresolved. Germline V lookup: CDR1 SGHTS, CDR2 YDEGEE. The CDR3 runs 14 residues. Trimming removed 1 base at V and 1 base at J, with 8 bases between. CDR3: CASSLRLPNTEAFF. The CDR3 nucleotides are TGTGCCAGCAGCTTGCGGTTACCGAACACTGAAGCTTTCTTT.

In this sample, this clonotype turned up a few times. The chain employs TRBV11-2 and TRBJ2-5; 12 nucleotides align to TRBD2. The V gene end was trimmed by 5 bases and the J gene end by 7 bases; junction bases not matched to a gene: 5. In germline, CDR1 is SGHAT, CDR2 FQNNGV. The CDR3 has 14 amino acids. The CDR3 bases are TGTGCCAGCAGCCCCCGACTAGCGGGAGCGACCCAGTACTTC. It yields the protein CASSPRLAGATQYF.

The V call is TRBV19, the J call TRBJ2-3; possible D gene TRBD2, 6 bases. Germline CDR1 is LNHDA and CDR2 is SQIVND (reference sequence). Trimming left V 6 bases short and J 2 bases short, with 18 bases between. This CDR3 spans 16 amino acids. The CDR3 DNA reads TGTGCCAGTAGCCTTGGAGGGACCGGTCTCACAGATACGCAGTATTTT. It translates to CASSLGGTGLTDTQYF.

This clonotype was seen more than once but under ten times. The V gene is TRBV2, the J gene TRBJ1-5; D remains unclear. Germline assignment: CDR1 SNHLY and CDR2 FYNNEI. The CDR3 runs to 14 residues. With 2 bases removed from V and 0 bases from J, the gap between germline ends came to 5 bases. The CDR3 region is CASSEHSSNQPQHF. CDR3 coding DNA: TGTGCCAGCAGTGAACACTCTAGCAATCAGCCCCAGCATTTT. The full variable domain, with the rest looked up from reference TRBV2 and TRBJ1-5, is EPEVTQTPSHQVTQMGQEVILRCVPISNHLYFYWYRQILGQKVEFLVSFYNNEISEKSEIFDDQFSVERPDGSNFTLKIRSTKLEDSAMYFCASSEHSSNQPQHFGDGTRLSIL.

This clonotype showed up just a few times. The rearrangement uses TRBV15 and TRBJ1-2; 7 bases are shared with TRBD1. CDR1 and CDR2 from the germline V gene are LNHNV and YYDKDF (reference sequence). V trimming: 4 bases; J trimming: 7 bases; junction bases outside the gene matches: 6. This CDR3 has 13 residues. CDR3 coding DNA: TGTGCCACCAGCACTCGGACAGGCATTGGCTACACCTTC. Translation gives CATSTRTGIGYTF.

This rearrangement joins TRBV5-1 to TRBJ1-5; 7 positions match TRBD1. The germline V gene encodes CDR1 SGHRS and CDR2 YFSETQ. V lost 0 bases, J lost 5 bases, and 2 bases stayed unmatched. The CDR3 contains 14 residues. The CDR3 loop is CASSLDQGDQPQHF. The CDR3 bases are TGCGCCAGCAGCTTGGACCAGGGGGATCAGCCCCAGCATTTT. Supplemented by reference TRBV5-1 and TRBJ1-5, the full variable domain reads KAGVTQTPRYLIKTRGQQVTLSCSPISGHRSVSWYQQTPGQGLQFLFEYFSETQRNKGNFPGRFSGRQFSNSRSEMNVSTLELGDSALYLCASSLDQGDQPQHFGDGTRLSIL.

Many counts were recorded for this clonotype. This chain joins TRBV2 and TRBJ2-5; D unclear. The ends were cut back, 3 bases at V and 5 bases at J, with 10 bases in the middle. There are 13 residues in the CDR3. Per the germline V gene, CDR1 is SNHLY and CDR2 is FYNNEI. The CDR3 region has the DNA TGTGCCAGCAGTGATTCTGGGTTCGAGACCCAGTACTTC. Amino acids: CASSDSGFETQYF.

The V gene is TRBV29-1, the J gene TRBJ1-1; D unclear. The CDR3 runs to 11 residues. CDR1 SQVTM and CDR2 ANQGSEA come from the germline V gene. The V end was cut by 4 bases, the J end by 7 bases, with 10 bases between. CDR3 amino acids: CSVVGFGEAFF. As DNA, the CDR3 is TGCAGCGTTGTAGGTTTCGGTGAAGCTTTCTTT.